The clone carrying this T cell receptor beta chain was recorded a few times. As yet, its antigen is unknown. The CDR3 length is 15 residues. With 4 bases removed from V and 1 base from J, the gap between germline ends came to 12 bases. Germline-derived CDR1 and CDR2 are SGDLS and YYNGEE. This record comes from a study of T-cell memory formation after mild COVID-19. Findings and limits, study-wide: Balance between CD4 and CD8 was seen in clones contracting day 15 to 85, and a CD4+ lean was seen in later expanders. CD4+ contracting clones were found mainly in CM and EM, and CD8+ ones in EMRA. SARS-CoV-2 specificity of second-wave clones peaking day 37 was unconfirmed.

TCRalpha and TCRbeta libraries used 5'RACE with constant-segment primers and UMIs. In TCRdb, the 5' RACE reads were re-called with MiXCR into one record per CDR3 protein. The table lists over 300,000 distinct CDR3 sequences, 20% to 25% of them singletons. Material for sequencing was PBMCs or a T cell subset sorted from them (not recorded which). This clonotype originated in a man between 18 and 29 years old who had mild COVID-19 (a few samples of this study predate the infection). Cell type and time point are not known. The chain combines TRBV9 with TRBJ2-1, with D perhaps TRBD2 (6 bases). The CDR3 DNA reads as TGTGCCAGCAGCTCCAGTAGCGGTTCCTACAATGAGCAGTTCTTC. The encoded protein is CASSSSSGSYNEQFF.